This T cell receptor (beta chain) was identified in a study of response to subunit inactivated influenza vaccine. As regards this clonotype: Its specificity is unknown.

Deletions cut 4 bases from V and 1 base from J, with 17 bases between. This CDR3 contains 16 residues. Germline V gene data show CDR1 as SGHKS and CDR2 as YYEKEE (reference sequence). Study-wide findings and caveats: Researchers suggested that each seasonal influenza vaccination recruits few new T cells.

TCRdb analysed the RT-PCR reads with MiXCR anew, one entry per CDR3 protein. The sample comprises approximately 520,000 distinct CDR3 sequences, approximately 15% of which are singletons, and 2.5% to 3.5% rests with the top ten. V and J are TRBV5-5 and TRBJ1-1; D perhaps matches TRBD1 (5 bases). The origin of this receptor is a man in his fifties or sixties who received an inactivated influenza vaccine. Here the sequenced sample was CD4+ T cells sorted from PBMCs, taken approximately 25 months after vaccination. The CDR3 DNA reads TGTGCCAGCAGCCCGCAATCTCAGACAGCGAACACTGAAGCTTTCTTT. It encodes CASSPQSQTANTEAFF.